The 3 T cell receptor beta chains below come from one sample, sequenced in a study of cytomegalovirus exposure and HLA in healthy donors. Amplification used 60 Vbeta primers and 13 Jbeta primers. Generated by immunoSEQ multiplex PCR, the TCRdb table keeps only in-frame clones and is missing some. This table has 150,000 to 200,000 clones, 80% appearing once. The sample was PBMCs. Source of these receptors: a man younger than 40 in good health and CMV-seronegative.

The chain is built from TRBV10-3 and TRBJ1-1; the match to TRBD1 covers 7 bases. The CDR3 sequence is 13 residues long. CDR1 and CDR2 from the germline V gene are ENHRY and SYGVKD. V lost 9 bases, J lost 2 bases, and 6 bases stayed unmatched. CDR3 protein: CAINRGFNTEAFF. The DNA for the CDR3 is TGTGCCATTAACAGGGGTTTCAACACTGAAGCTTTCTTT.

The V call is TRBV5-3, the J call TRBJ2-2; 8 bases map to TRBD1. TRBV5-3 is an ORF, and what it does is uncertain. The V and J ends lost 4 bases and 7 bases, in that order; junction bases with no gene match: 6. This CDR3 has 14 residues. CDR3 protein: CARSPRTGYGELFF. CDR3 in DNA: TGTGCCAGAAGCCCCCGGACAGGGTACGGGGAGCTGTTTTTT.

The J gene is TRBJ1-4, the V gene TRBV28, with TRBD1 as a possible D gene (5 bases). Germline CDR1 and CDR2: MDHEN and SYDVKM. The germline V and J ends were trimmed by 2 bases and 8 bases, with 9 bases remaining between them. The CDR3 length is 13 residues. CDR3: CASSLGAQEKLFF. The CDR3 nucleotides read TGTGCCAGCAGTTTAGGGGCCCAAGAAAAACTGTTTTTT.